These 27 T cell receptor beta chains were all obtained from the same sample, sequenced in a study of T cells in Graves' hyperthyroidism and ophthalmopathy. RNA transcripts gave rise to amplified TCR beta CDR3 regions. First-round RT-PCR of the TCR CDR3 relied on the HTBI primer set. TCRdb re-derived calls from the multiplex PCR reads in MiXCR, one entry per CDR3 protein. The data contain 460,000 or so distinct CDR3 sequences, approximately 15% of them singletons. Sequenced sample: blood. Source of these receptors: a woman aged 18 to 35 with Graves' hyperthyroidism.

The sample holds a few counts of this clonotype. The rearrangement uses TRBV20-1 and TRBJ2-7; 7 nucleotides agree with TRBD2. The CDR3 is made up of 15 amino acids. In germline, CDR1 is DFQATT, CDR2 SNEGSKA (reference sequence). V lost 5 bases and J lost 5; bases outside the gene matches: 15. The CDR3 DNA follows: TGCAGTGCTGAACTCCCCGGGACTACGACGGACGAGCAGTACTTC. The encoded protein is CSAELPGTTTDEQYF.

This clonotype was detected many times. The DNA for the CDR3 is TGTGCCAGCAGGACATTCATGAATCAGCCCCAGCATTTT. Translated, it gives CASRTFMNQPQHF. This chain connects TRBV6-1 to TRBJ1-5, with unresolved D. This CDR3 region has 13 residues. CDR1 and CDR2 from the germline V gene are MNHNS and SASEGT. Trimming took off 6 bases at V and 4 bases at J, with 10 bases between the two ends.

Ten or more counts support this clonotype. This chain joins TRBV7-3 and TRBJ2-7, with D possibly matching TRBD1 (5 bases). Trimming removed 2 bases from V and 3 bases from J, with 8 bases in between. Germline loops: CDR1 SGHTA, CDR2 FQGTGA. The CDR3 spans 13 residues. The CDR3 DNA sequence: TGTGCCAGCAGCTTAGGACACGACTACGAGCAGTACTTC. Translated: CASSLGHDYEQYF.

This clonotype has more than one count but fewer than ten. A read error may explain this, as a much larger clone is one base away. The chain employs TRBV6-1 and TRBJ1-6; unclear D gene. The CDR3 length is 13 residues. V shed 10 bases and J shed 1 base, with 8 bases lying between them. Germline-derived CDR1 and CDR2 are MNHNS and SASEGT. The CDR3 here is CANGRSYNSPLHF. In nucleotides, the CDR3 is TGTGCCAACGGCAGGTCCTATAATTCACCCCTCCACTTT.

The chain has TRBV12-3 or TRBV12-4 and TRBJ2-6; D is possibly TRBD2 (5 bases). The germline V and J ends were trimmed by 4 bases and 4 bases, with 14 bases remaining between them. This CDR3 is 16 amino acids long. The CDR3 sequence is CASSSPGGSGANVLTF. CDR3 nucleotide sequence: TGTGCCAGCAGTTCCCCCGGCGGGTCCGGGGCCAACGTCCTGACTTTC.

This clonotype turned up a few times. The chain joins TRBV20-1 to TRBJ2-3, with TRBD2 matching 12 bases. Germline V gene data show CDR1 as DFQATT and CDR2 as SNEGSKA (reference sequence). The CDR3 covers 14 residues. The J segment lost 6 bases and the V segment lost 1 base, leaving 2 bases of the junction unmatched. The CDR3 DNA reads TGCAGTGCTAGAGGGACTAGCGGGGCCGATACGCAGTATTTT. It is translated as CSARGTSGADTQYF.

This clonotype was observed a few times. The gene calls are TRBV10-2 and TRBJ2-7; 8 bases agree with TRBD2. V lost 3 bases, J lost 2 bases, and 6 bases stayed unmatched. Per germline, CDR1 WSHSY and CDR2 SAAADI. The CDR3 covers 15 residues. CDR3 loop: CASSDSGIQTYEQYF. CDR3 DNA: TGCGCCAGCAGTGATAGCGGGATTCAAACCTACGAGCAGTACTTC.

This clonotype was counted ten times or more. The chain combines TRBV2 with TRBJ2-1, with TRBD2 identical over 8 bases. Trimming cost V 8 bases and J 0 bases; bases outside gene matches: 6. CDR3 size: 15 residues. Germline CDR1 reads SNHLY; CDR2 reads FYNNEI. The CDR3 bases are TGTGCCAGCCAAAGACTAGCGACCTCCTACAATGAGCAGTTCTTC. It translates to CASQRLATSYNEQFF.

Ten or more counts support this clonotype. This chain connects TRBV7-9 to TRBJ2-7; 7 nucleotides line up with TRBD1. V was clipped by 3 bases and J by 5 bases; unmatched bases: 4. Germline CDR1 reads SEHNR; CDR2 reads FQNEAQ (reference sequence). The CDR3 is 13 amino acids. The DNA for the CDR3 is TGTGCCAGCAGCTTTAGGGGGCTAGACGAGCAGTACTTC. Residues: CASSFRGLDEQYF.

This clonotype was seen a handful of times. The V call is TRBV9, the J call TRBJ2-4, with D perhaps matching TRBD2 (6 bases). From germline, CDR1 is SGDLS and CDR2 YYNGEE. This CDR3 region has 15 residues. V was pared by 4 bases and J by 6 bases, with 17 bases between. The CDR3, as DNA: TGTGCCAGCAGCTCAACTTCCGGGAGCGGAAACATTCAGTACTTC. Translation gives CASSSTSGSGNIQYF.

This clonotype turned up a few times. The chain employs TRBV7-9 and TRBJ2-7; D remains unclear. Germline assignment: CDR1 SEHNR and CDR2 FQNEAQ (reference sequence). This CDR3 comprises 15 residues. CDR3 coding DNA: TGTGCCAGCAGCTTGTCGAGCGCTTGGTCCTCCGAGCAGTACGTC. Protein product: CASSLSSAWSSEQYV.

This clonotype was recorded a few times. The CDR3 loop reads CASIATWQRHDTGELFF. CDR3 DNA sequence: TGTGCCAGTATTGCCACTTGGCAGCGGCACGACACCGGGGAGCTGTTTTTT. V is TRBV19 and J is TRBJ2-2, with D tentatively TRBD2 (5 bases). CDR3 size: 17 residues. Per germline, CDR1 LNHDA and CDR2 SQIVND (reference sequence). The ends were cut back, 7 bases at V and 3 bases at J, with 21 bases in the middle.

There are many counts of this clonotype. The V call is TRBV15, the J call TRBJ2-1; no firm D call. Trimming removed 1 base from V and 9 bases from J, with 7 bases in between. The germline gives CDR1 LNHNV, CDR2 YYDKDF (reference sequence). This CDR3 has 12 amino acids. For the CDR3, the DNA is TGTGCCACCAGCAGAGCCCTACGTGAGCAGTTCTTC. Translating it yields CATSRALREQFF.

This clonotype was counted at least ten times. This chain links TRBV12-3 or TRBV12-4 with TRBJ1-5, with D maybe TRBD1 (5 bases). CDR3 length equals 12 residues. Trimming took off 7 bases at V and 4 bases at J, with 8 bases between the two ends. CDR3 region: CASNRGNQPQHF. The CDR3, as DNA: TGTGCCAGCAATAGGGGAAATCAGCCCCAGCATTTT.

The chain uses TRBV9 and TRBJ1-2, with TRBD1 identical over 7 bases. The CDR3 has 14 amino acids. Germline trimming cut 3 bases from V and 5 bases from J; bases unmatched to any gene: 7. Germline CDR1 and CDR2: SGDLS and YYNGEE. CDR3 amino acids: CASSARDSSYGYTF. Written as DNA, the CDR3 is TGTGCCAGCAGCGCCCGGGACAGTTCGTATGGCTACACCTTC.

V is TRBV7-9 and J is TRBJ2-7; tentative D call: TRBD2 (7 bases). Germline V CDR1 and CDR2: SEHNR, FQNEAQ (reference sequence). V shed 4 bases and J shed 5 bases, with 12 bases lying between them. The CDR3 length is 13 residues. The DNA of the CDR3 is TGTGCCAGCAGCTATAGGGGGGGTCACGAGCAGTACTTC. Its protein product is CASSYRGGHEQYF. The full variable domain, completed using reference TRBV7-9 and TRBJ2-7, is DTGVSQNPRHKITKRGQNVTFRCDPISEHNRLYWYRQTLGQGPEFLTYFQNEAQLEKSRLLSDRFSAERPKGSFSTLEIQRTEQGDSAMYLCASSYRGGHEQYFGPGTRLTVT.

This clonotype has at least ten counts. CDR3 bases: TGCAGTGCTAGAGATCCCCAGGTAGGGAACACTGAAGCTTTCTTT. Protein product: CSARDPQVGNTEAFF. This chain connects TRBV20-1 to TRBJ1-1; D unresolved. Trimming took off 0 bases at V and 1 base at J, with 12 bases between the two ends. Germline V gene data show CDR1 as DFQATT and CDR2 as SNEGSKA (reference sequence). The CDR3 is 15 amino acids.

There are many counts of this clonotype. The V gene is TRBV11-1, the J gene TRBJ2-7; possible D gene TRBD1, 5 bases. The germline gives CDR1 SGHAT, CDR2 FQDESV (reference sequence). V was cut by 6 bases and J by 6 bases, with 15 bases left in between. The CDR3 runs to 13 residues. The CDR3 sequence is CASRGDSYLEQYV. In DNA form, the CDR3 reads TGTGCCAGCAGGGGTGACAGCTACCTCGAGCAGTACGTC.

This clonotype has only a few counts. The CDR3 here is CASRARGGAEAFF. The DNA for the CDR3 is TGTGCCAGCAGAGCCAGGGGTGGCGCTGAAGCTTTCTTT. The V call is TRBV27, the J call TRBJ1-1; D is perhaps TRBD1 (6 bases). V lost 6 bases and J 6 bases, leaving 14 bases between the germline ends. Looked up from germline, CDR1 is MNHEY and CDR2 is SMNVEV (reference sequence). There are 13 residues in the CDR3.

This clonotype was detected ten times or more. J is TRBJ2-1 and V is TRBV20-1; TRBD2 is a possible D gene (6 bases). Germline V gene sequence: CDR1 DFQATT, CDR2 SNEGSKA (reference sequence). The CDR3 spans 12 residues. Trimming left V 8 bases short and J 5 bases short, with 13 bases between. The CDR3 region has the DNA TGCAGTACACGACTAGGACACAATGAGCAGTTCTTC. Protein: CSTRLGHNEQFF.

This chain connects TRBV7-9 to TRBJ2-3, with 9 bases fitting TRBD2. There are 15 residues in the CDR3. Trimming removed 4 bases from V and 4 bases from J; junction bases left unmatched: 6. CDR1 is SEHNR, CDR2 FQNEAQ, per germline (reference sequence). CDR3 nucleotide sequence: TGTGCCAGCAGCTCGAGCGGGAGGTACCCAGATACGCAGTATTTT. It is translated as CASSSSGRYPDTQYF.

This clonotype has at least ten counts. This chain connects TRBV6-2 or TRBV6-3 to TRBJ2-2; 7 bases agree with TRBD2. Germline lookup yields CDR1 MNHEY and CDR2 SVGEGT. The CDR3 loop spans 17 amino acids. The V and J ends lost 6 bases and 4 bases, in that order; junction bases with no gene match: 14. The CDR3 spells CASRRSGGAEITGELFF. The CDR3 DNA reads TGTGCCAGCAGAAGATCGGGGGGTGCCGAGATCACCGGGGAGCTGTTTTTT.

In this sample, this clonotype turned up many times. The J gene is TRBJ2-7, the V gene TRBV27, with 8 positions matching TRBD2. Germline lookup yields CDR1 MNHEY and CDR2 SMNVEV (reference sequence). V lost 4 bases and J lost 1; bases outside the gene matches: 12. This CDR3 is 17 amino acids long. The DNA for the CDR3 is TGTGCCAGCAGTTCGGGGGCGGGGGGCGGGAGATCCTACGAGCAGTACGTC. This gives the protein CASSSGAGGGRSYEQYV.

This clonotype has just a few counts. The CDR3 nucleotides read TGTGCCAGCAGCTTAGGGGCCCCAGAGCATTCACCCCTCCACTTT. Translation: CASSLGAPEHSPLHF. The genes are TRBV7-2 and TRBJ1-6; D call uncertain. The germline V gene has CDR1 SGHTA and CDR2 FQGNSA. This CDR3 has 15 residues. V was trimmed by 1 base and J by 8 bases, leaving 12 bases between them.

This clonotype was seen many times. The rearrangement links TRBV2 to TRBJ2-7; maybe TRBD2 (5 bases). The length of the CDR3 is 11 residues. Germline CDR1 SNHLY, CDR2 FYNNEI. Trimming took off 7 bases at V and 4 bases at J, with 8 bases between the two ends. CDR3 region: CASTPGYEQYF. In DNA form, the CDR3 reads TGTGCCAGCACCCCGGGGTACGAGCAGTACTTC.

This clonotype was observed many times. The CDR3 region has the DNA TGTGCCATCAGTGTGGAGGGCAGGGGGAGTATTTTCACAGATACGCAGTATTTT. Translation: CAISVEGRGSIFTDTQYF. The chain carries TRBV10-3 and TRBJ2-3; possibly TRBD1 for D (7 bases). Germline V gives CDR1 ENHRY, CDR2 SYGVKD. CDR3 size: 18 residues. Between the trimmed V and J ends, which lost 4 bases and 2 bases, there was a span of 22 bases.

This clonotype was seen ten or more times. This chain links TRBV11-2 with TRBJ1-2; D may be TRBD1 (5 bases). Per germline, CDR1 SGHAT and CDR2 FQNNGV. There are 16 residues in the CDR3. The V gene lost 3 bases and the J gene lost 4 bases, with 18 bases spanning the gap. The CDR3 nucleotides read TGTGCCAGCAGCTTGGAAACAGGTCTACCGTCCTATGGCTACACCTTC. Translation: CASSLETGLPSYGYTF.